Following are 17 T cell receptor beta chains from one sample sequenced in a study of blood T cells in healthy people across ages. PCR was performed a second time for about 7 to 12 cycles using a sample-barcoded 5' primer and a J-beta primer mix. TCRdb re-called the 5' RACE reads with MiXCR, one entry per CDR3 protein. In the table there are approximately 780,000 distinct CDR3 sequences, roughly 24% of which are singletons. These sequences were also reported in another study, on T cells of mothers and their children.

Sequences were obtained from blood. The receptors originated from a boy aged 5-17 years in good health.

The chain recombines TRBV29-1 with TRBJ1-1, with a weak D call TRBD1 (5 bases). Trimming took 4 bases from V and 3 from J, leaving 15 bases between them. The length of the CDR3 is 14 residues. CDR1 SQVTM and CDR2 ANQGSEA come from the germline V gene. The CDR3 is CSVGLGGWYTEAFF. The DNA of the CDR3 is TGCAGCGTTGGACTCGGGGGGTGGTACACTGAAGCTTTCTTT. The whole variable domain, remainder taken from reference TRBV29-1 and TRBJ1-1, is SAVISQKPSRDICQRGTSLTIQCQVDSQVTMMFWYRQQPGQSLTLIATANQGSEATYESGFVIDKFPISRPNLTFSTLTVSNMSPEDSSIYLCSVGLGGWYTEAFFGQGTRLTVV.

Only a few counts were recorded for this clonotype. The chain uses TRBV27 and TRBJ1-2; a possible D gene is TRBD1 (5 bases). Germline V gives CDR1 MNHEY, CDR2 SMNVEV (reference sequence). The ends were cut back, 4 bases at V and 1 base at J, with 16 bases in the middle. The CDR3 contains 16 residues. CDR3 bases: TGTGCCAGCAGTTCCCTACTGGGGGGGATTAACTATGGCTACACCTTC. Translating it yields CASSSLLGGINYGYTF.

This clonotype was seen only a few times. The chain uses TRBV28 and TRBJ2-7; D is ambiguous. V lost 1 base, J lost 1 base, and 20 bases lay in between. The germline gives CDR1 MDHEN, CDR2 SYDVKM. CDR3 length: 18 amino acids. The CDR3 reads CASSLSIGLGSLSYEQYF. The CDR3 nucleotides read TGTGCCAGCAGTTTATCTATTGGGCTTGGTAGCTTATCCTACGAGCAGTACTTC.

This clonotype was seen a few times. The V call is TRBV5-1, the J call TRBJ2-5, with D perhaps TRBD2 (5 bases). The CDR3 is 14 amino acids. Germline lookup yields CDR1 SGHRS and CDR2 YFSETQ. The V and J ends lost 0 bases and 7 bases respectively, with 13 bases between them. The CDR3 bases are TGCGCCAGCAGCTTGGCGCTCAGCGGAGGGACCCAGTACTTC. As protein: CASSLALSGGTQYF. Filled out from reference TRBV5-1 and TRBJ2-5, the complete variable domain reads KAGVTQTPRYLIKTRGQQVTLSCSPISGHRSVSWYQQTPGQGLQFLFEYFSETQRNKGNFPGRFSGRQFSNSRSEMNVSTLELGDSALYLCASSLALSGGTQYFGPGTRLLVL.

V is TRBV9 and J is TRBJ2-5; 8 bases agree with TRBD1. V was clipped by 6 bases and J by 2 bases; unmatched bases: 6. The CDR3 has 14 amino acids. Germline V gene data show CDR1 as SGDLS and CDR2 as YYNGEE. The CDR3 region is CASNSQGGQETQYF. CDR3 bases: TGTGCCAGCAACTCACAGGGGGGACAAGAGACCCAGTACTTC.

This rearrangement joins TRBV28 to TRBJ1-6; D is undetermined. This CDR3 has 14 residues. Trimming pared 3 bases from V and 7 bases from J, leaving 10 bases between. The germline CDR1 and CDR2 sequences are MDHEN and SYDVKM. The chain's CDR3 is CASSFGLLNSPLHF. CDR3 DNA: TGTGCCAGCAGTTTCGGGTTATTAAATTCACCCCTCCACTTT.

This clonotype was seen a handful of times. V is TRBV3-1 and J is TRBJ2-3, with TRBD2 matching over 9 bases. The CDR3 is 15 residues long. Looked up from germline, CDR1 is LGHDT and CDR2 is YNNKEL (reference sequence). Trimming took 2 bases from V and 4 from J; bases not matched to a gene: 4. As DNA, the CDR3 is TGTGCCAGCAGCCAAAGCCTAGCGGGGTCAGATACGCAGTATTTT. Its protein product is CASSQSLAGSDTQYF.

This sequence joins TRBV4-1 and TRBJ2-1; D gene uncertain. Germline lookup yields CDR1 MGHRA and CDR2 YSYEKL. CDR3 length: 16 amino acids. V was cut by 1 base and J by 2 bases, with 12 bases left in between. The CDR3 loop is CASSQVLVAAYNEQFF. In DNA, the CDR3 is TGCGCCAGCAGCCAAGTTCTCGTTGCCGCCTACAATGAGCAGTTCTTC.

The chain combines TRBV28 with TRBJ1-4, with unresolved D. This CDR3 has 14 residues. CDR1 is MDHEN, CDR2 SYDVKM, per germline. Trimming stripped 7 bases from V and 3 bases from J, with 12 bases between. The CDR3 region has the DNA TGTGCCAGCAACTGGGGAGGTTCTAATGAAAAACTGTTTTTT. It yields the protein CASNWGGSNEKLFF.

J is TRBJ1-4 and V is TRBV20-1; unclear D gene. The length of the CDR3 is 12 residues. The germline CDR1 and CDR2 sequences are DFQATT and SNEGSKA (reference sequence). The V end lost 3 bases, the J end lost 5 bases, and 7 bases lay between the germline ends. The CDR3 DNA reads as TGCAGTGCTAGCCAGATAAATGAAAAACTGTTTTTT. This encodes CSASQINEKLFF.

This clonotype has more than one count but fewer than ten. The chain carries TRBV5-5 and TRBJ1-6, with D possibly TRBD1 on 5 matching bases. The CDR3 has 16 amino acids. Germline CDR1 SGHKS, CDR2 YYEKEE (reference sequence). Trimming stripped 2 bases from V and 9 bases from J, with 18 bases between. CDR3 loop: CASSFTGIQMGSPLHF. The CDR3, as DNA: TGTGCCAGCAGCTTTACAGGCATACAAATGGGTTCACCCCTCCACTTT. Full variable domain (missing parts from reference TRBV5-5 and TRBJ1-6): DAGVTQSPTHLIKTRGQQVTLRCSPISGHKSVSWYQQVLGQGPQFIFQYYEKEERGRGNFPDRFSARQFPNYSSELNVNALLLGDSALYLCASSFTGIQMGSPLHFGNGTRLTVT.

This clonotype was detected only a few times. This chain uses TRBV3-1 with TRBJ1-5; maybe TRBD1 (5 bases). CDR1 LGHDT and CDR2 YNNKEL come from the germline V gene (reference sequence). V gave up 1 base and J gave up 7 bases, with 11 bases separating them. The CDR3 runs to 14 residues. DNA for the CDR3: TGTGCCAGCAGCCAAGGGGGCGCGAGACAGCCCCAGCATTTT. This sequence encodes CASSQGGARQPQHF.

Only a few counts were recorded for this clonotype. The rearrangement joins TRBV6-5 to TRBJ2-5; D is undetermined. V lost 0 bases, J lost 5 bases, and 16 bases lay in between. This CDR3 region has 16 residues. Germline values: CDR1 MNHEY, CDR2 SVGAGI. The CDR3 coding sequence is TGTGCCAGCAGTTACTCCCCTCGGGTAGAGGTCGAGACCCAGTACTTC. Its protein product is CASSYSPRVEVETQYF.

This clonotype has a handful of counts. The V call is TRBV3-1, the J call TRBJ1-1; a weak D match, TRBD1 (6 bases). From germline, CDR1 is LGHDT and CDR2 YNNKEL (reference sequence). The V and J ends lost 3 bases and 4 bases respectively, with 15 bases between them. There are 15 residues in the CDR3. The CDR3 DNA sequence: TGTGCCAGCAGCCATGAAGGGGGGTCGGGCACTGAAGCTTTCTTT. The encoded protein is CASSHEGGSGTEAFF.

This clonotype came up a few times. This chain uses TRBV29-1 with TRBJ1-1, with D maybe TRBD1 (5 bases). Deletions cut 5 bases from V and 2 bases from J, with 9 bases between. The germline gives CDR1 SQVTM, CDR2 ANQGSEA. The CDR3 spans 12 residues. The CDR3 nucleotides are TGCAGCGTTACAAGGGGTAACACTGAAGCTTTCTTT. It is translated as CSVTRGNTEAFF.

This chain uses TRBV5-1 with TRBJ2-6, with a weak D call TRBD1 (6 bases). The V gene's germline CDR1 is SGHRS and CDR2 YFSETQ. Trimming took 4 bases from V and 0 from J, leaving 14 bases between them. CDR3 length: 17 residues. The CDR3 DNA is TGCGCCAGCAGCCCTAGAGAGGGGGACTCTGGGGCCAACGTCCTGACTTTC. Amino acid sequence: CASSPREGDSGANVLTF.

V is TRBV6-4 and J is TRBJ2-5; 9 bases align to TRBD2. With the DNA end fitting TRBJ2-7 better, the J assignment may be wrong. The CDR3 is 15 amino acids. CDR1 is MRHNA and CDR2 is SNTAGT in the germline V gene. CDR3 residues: CASSDEGGGVYEQYF. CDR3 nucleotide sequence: TGTGCCAGCAGTGACGAGGGCGGGGGGGTCTACGAGCAGTACTTC.